This is a list of T cell receptor beta chains from one sample in a study of control samples from healthy donors and cancer patients. TCRdb's table, derived via immunoSEQ multiplex PCR, lists solely in-frame clones and lacks some. The profile covers fewer than 300,000 clones, with over 70% appearing a single time and about an eighth taken by the ten largest. The sequencing sample was made of PBMCs. These receptors originate from a woman in her fifties or sixties with lung cancer. CDR3s include the opening cysteine and the closing phenylalanine or tryptophan. D genes are given only for firm matches. Size is omitted from some rows. Given values are once, few, many or a class for expanded clones.

>TRBJ1-1|11|TRBV6-1|.|.
CASSEGQEAFF
TGTGCCAGCAGTGAAGGTCAGGAAGCTTTCTTT
>TRBJ2-7|13|TRBV12-3/TRBV12-4|.|.
CASSFKVGYEQYF
TGTGCCAGCAGTTTTAAGGTGGGCTACGAGCAGTACTTC
>TRBJ1-6|17|TRBV18|.|.
CASSPSEGSSYNSPLHF
TGTGCCAGCTCACCCTCGGAGGGTAGCTCCTATAATTCACCCCTCCACTTT
>TRBJ1-2|10|TRBV6-6|.|.
CASRSNGYTF
TGTGCCAGCAGGAGTAATGGCTACACCTTC
>TRBJ2-3|14|TRBV9|.|TRBD2
CASNAGGRTDTQYF
TGTGCCAGCAACGCGGGAGGGCGCACAGATACGCAGTATTTT
>TRBJ1-4|15|TRBV7-9|.|.
CASSYPSSTNEKLFF
TGTGCCAGCAGCTACCCGTCCTCAACTAATGAAAAACTGTTTTTT
>TRBJ2-3|19|TRBV6-6|.|TRBD2
CASSRRQRLAGGGTDTQYF
TGTGCCAGCAGTCGCAGGCAGAGACTAGCGGGAGGAGGGACAGATACGCAGTATTTT
>TRBJ2-1|11|TRBV5-1|.|.
CASSLGTDKFF
TGCGCCAGCAGCTTGGGGACAGACAAGTTCTTC
>TRBJ2-7|14|TRBV5-1|.|.
CASSLDSGEGEQYF
TGCGCCAGCAGCTTGGATTCGGGGGAAGGCGAGCAGTACTTC
>TRBJ2-1|15|TRBV27|.|.
CASSFGQVAVDEQFF
TGTGCCAGCAGTTTCGGACAAGTCGCAGTGGATGAGCAGTTCTTC
>TRBJ2-7|13|TRBV28|.|.
CASSYSQAYEQYF
TGTGCCAGCAGTTACAGCCAGGCCTACGAGCAGTACTTC
>TRBJ2-1|17|TRBV7-6|.|TRBD2
CASSFTLVAGGPHEQFF
TGTGCCAGCAGCTTCACTCTTGTAGCGGGAGGGCCCCATGAGCAGTTCTTC
>TRBJ1-1|12|TRBV28|few|.
CASSPLNTEAFF
TGTGCCAGCAGTCCCTTGAACACTGAAGCTTTCTTT
>TRBJ1-1|14|TRBV30|.|.
CAWSVLRGVTEAFF
TGTGCCTGGAGTGTACTAAGGGGAGTCACTGAAGCTTTCTTT
>TRBJ2-7|11|TRBV10-1|.|.
CASNVSYEQYF
TGCGCCAGCAATGTCTCCTACGAGCAGTACTTC
>TRBJ1-1|14|TRBV27|.|.
CASRIGAANTEAFF
TGTGCCAGCAGGATAGGGGCGGCGAACACTGAAGCTTTCTTT
>TRBJ2-1|12|TRBV6-2/TRBV6-3|.|.
CASSYSSAEQFF
TGTGCCAGCAGTTACTCGAGTGCTGAGCAGTTCTTC
>TRBJ1-1|13|TRBV15|.|.
CATSREANTEAFF
TGTGCCACCAGCAGAGAGGCGAACACTGAAGCTTTCTTT
>TRBJ2-1|18|TRBV11-2|.|.
CASSLRGVDRVSHNEQFF
TGTGCCAGCAGCTTACGGGGGGTGGACAGGGTGAGCCACAATGAGCAGTTCTTC
>TRBJ2-5|13|TRBV28|.|.
CASSLPARETQYF
TGTGCCAGCAGTTTACCGGCCCGGGAGACCCAGTACTTC
>TRBJ1-2|13|TRBV6-5|.|.
CASSYGRAGRYTF
TGTGCCAGCAGTTATGGGCGGGCGGGTCGATACACCTTC
>TRBJ1-1|13|TRBV5-1|.|.
CASSLQANTEAFF
TGCGCCAGCAGCCTACAGGCGAACACTGAAGCTTTCTTT
>TRBJ1-4|14|TRBV28|once|.
CASSLYGRNEKLFF
TGTGCCAGCAGTTTGTACGGTAGGAATGAAAAACTGTTTTTT
>TRBJ1-4|15|TRBV28|.|TRBD1
CASSLGGQGVGKLFF
TGTGCCAGCAGTTTAGGAGGACAGGGGGTGGGAAAACTGTTTTTT
>TRBJ1-1|16|TRBV5-1|.|.
CASSLGQGSMNTEAFF
TGCGCCAGCAGCTTGGGCCAGGGTAGCATGAACACTGAAGCTTTCTTT
>TRBJ2-2|18|TRBV7-8|.|TRBD2
CASSLVRGLAGRTGELFF
TGTGCCAGCAGCTTGGTTCGGGGACTAGCGGGGCGGACCGGGGAGCTGTTTTTT
>TRBJ2-1|13|TRBV27|.|.
CASSSLGDNEQFF
TGTGCCAGCAGTTCCTTAGGCGACAATGAGCAGTTCTTC
>TRBJ2-1|14|TRBV7-8|.|TRBD2
CASSLWEGYNEQFF
TGTGCCAGCTCATTGTGGGAGGGCTACAATGAGCAGTTCTTC
>TRBJ2-1|14|TRBV7-9|.|.
CASSLAGVAGEQFF
TGTGCCAGCAGCTTAGCGGGGGTTGCGGGGGAGCAGTTCTTC
>TRBJ1-5|15|TRBV5-1|.|TRBD1
CASSAGGTGGQPQHF
TGCGCCAGCAGCGCAGGAGGGACAGGTGGCCAGCCCCAGCATTTT
>TRBJ1-2|14|TRBV28|.|.
CASSFTLGTYGYTF
TGTGCCAGCAGTTTCACCCTGGGAACCTATGGCTACACCTTC
>TRBJ1-6|14|TRBV10-3|.|TRBD1
CAISESGQGVTLHF
TGTGCCATCAGTGAGTCGGGACAGGGTGTGACCCTCCACTTT
>TRBJ1-4|17|TRBV5-1|.|.
CASSLGGHSGAGEKLFF
TGCGCCAGCAGCTTGGGGGGGCACTCGGGAGCCGGTGAAAAACTGTTTTTT
>TRBJ1-1|16|TRBV7-4|once|.
CASSLARAEGNTEAFF
TGTGCCAGCAGCTTAGCGCGGGCAGAAGGGAACACTGAAGCTTTCTTT
>TRBJ1-5|13|TRBV15|.|.
CATSPDLGQPQHF
TGTGCCACCAGCCCTGATCTGGGGCAGCCCCAGCATTTT
>TRBJ2-5|15|TRBV5-1|.|.
CASSLAGRNQETQYF
TGCGCCAGCAGCTTGGCAGGACGGAACCAAGAGACCCAGTACTTC
>TRBJ2-6|16|TRBV5-6|few|TRBD1
CASSLPRGQGANVLTF
TGTGCCAGCAGCTTGCCCCGGGGACAGGGGGCCAACGTCCTGACTTTC
>TRBJ2-6|14|TRBV19|.|.
CASTDRSGANVLTF
TGTGCCAGTACCGACAGATCTGGGGCCAACGTCCTGACTTTC
>TRBJ1-1|13|TRBV2|.|TRBD1
CASSLTGLRDAFF
TGTGCCAGCAGTTTGACAGGGCTCCGAGACGCTTTCTTT
>TRBJ2-7|13|TRBV5-4|.|.
CASSLGLNYEQYF
TGTGCCAGCAGCCTAGGACTGAACTACGAGCAGTACTTC